This TCR beta chain derives from a study of CD8+CD57+ T cells in acquired aplastic anemia. Turning to the study itself: An average of about 3.2 ug of DNA was obtained from sorted CD4+ and CD8+ cells. The study, taken as a whole, reports: Between patients and controls, approximately 29 CD8+ CDR3 sequences were found in common.

Investigators profiled TCR beta VDJ and CDR3 from genomic DNA template. Using its own MiXCR run on the reads, TCRdb lists one record per CDR3 protein. This sample yields 100,000 to 150,000 distinct CDR3 sequences, of which 50% to 70% are seen a single time; about 31% belongs to the top ten. Individuals selected for sequencing had exhibited CD8+CD57+ cell expansion on flow cytometry. With no exception, the patients had severe acquired aplastic anemia. Each patient gave a blood sample that was collected before any therapy had been received. This clonotype was seen repeatedly, ten times or more. Its antigen is unidentified. This CDR3 region has 12 residues. V was pared by 2 bases and J by 4 bases, with 3 bases between. Germline CDR1 and CDR2: LGHNA and YNFKEQ.

The sequence came from a human donor with aplastic anemia. Sequencing was done on a sample of sorted CD4+, CD8+, or CD8+CD57+ T cells (not recorded which) from PBMCs. J is TRBJ1-5 and V is TRBV4-2, with D hard to call. For the CDR3, the DNA is TGTGCCAGCAGCCAATCGAATCAGCCCCAGCATTTT. Amino acids: CASSQSNQPQHF.